The 11 T cell receptor beta chains below all came from one sample that was sequenced in a study of T cells in Graves' hyperthyroidism and ophthalmopathy. RNA transcripts served as the template for amplifying TCR beta CDR3 regions. The HTBI primer set drove a first-round RT-PCR of the TCR CDR3. MiXCR was run by TCRdb on the multiplex PCR reads, yielding one entry per CDR3 protein. Of about 250,000 distinct CDR3 sequences listed, around 25% were seen once; the top ten hold roughly 35%. The sample comprised blood. The source is a woman aged 40-49 years with Graves' ophthalmopathy.

The table lists this clonotype with many counts. This chain connects TRBV4-1 to TRBJ2-7, with a possible D match to TRBD2 (6 bases). The germline V gene has CDR1 MGHRA and CDR2 YSYEKL. CDR3 length: 17 residues. Trimming removed 3 bases from V and 2 bases from J, with 20 bases in between. The CDR3 coding sequence is TGCGCCAGCAGCCAGGGGGGTTGGGGTCTAATCCCCTACGAGCAGTACTTC. Its translation: CASSQGGWGLIPYEQYF.

This clonotype was detected a few times. The chain is built from TRBV4-2 and TRBJ2-7; TRBD1 matches 8 bases. Germline-derived CDR1 and CDR2 are LGHNA and YNFKEQ. The V gene end was trimmed by 0 bases and the J gene end by 2 bases; junction bases not matched to a gene: 9. This CDR3 comprises 17 residues. The CDR3 protein is CASSQDGGDRFPYEQYF. CDR3 nucleotides: TGTGCCAGCAGCCAAGATGGCGGGGACAGGTTCCCCTACGAGCAGTACTTC.

This clonotype was observed at least ten times. The chain links TRBV20-1 to TRBJ2-7; D remains ambiguous. CDR3 size: 11 residues. V was trimmed by 3 bases and J by 3 bases, leaving 6 bases between them. Germline V gene data show CDR1 as DFQATT and CDR2 as SNEGSKA (reference sequence). This CDR3 is CSARKGYEQYF. Written as DNA, the CDR3 is TGCAGTGCTAGGAAGGGCTACGAGCAGTACTTC.

The rearrangement links TRBV7-8 to TRBJ1-5, with no clear D. V lost 7 bases, J lost 2 bases, and 15 bases lay in between. CDR1 is SGHVS, CDR2 FQNEAQ, per germline. There are 15 residues in the CDR3. As DNA, the CDR3 is TGTGCCAGCACCCTACAGCCATATGGCAATCAGCCCCAGCATTTT. This codes for CASTLQPYGNQPQHF.

CDR3 DNA sequence: TGTGCCAGCAGCGATACACAGGGTTATGGCTACACCTTC. It yields the protein CASSDTQGYGYTF. The chain joins TRBV28 to TRBJ1-2, with TRBD1 as a possible D gene (6 bases). Trimming left V 6 bases short and J 5 bases short, with 13 bases between. Germline V gives CDR1 MDHEN, CDR2 SYDVKM. The CDR3 consists of 13 residues.

This chain connects TRBV6-5 to TRBJ1-1; D gene ambiguous. Looked up from germline, CDR1 is MNHEY and CDR2 is SVGAGI. The CDR3 is 16 residues long. Deletions cut 0 bases from V and 4 bases from J, with 15 bases between. CDR3 region: CASSYSMTRPATEAFF. DNA of the CDR3: TGTGCCAGCAGTTACTCAATGACTCGGCCGGCCACTGAAGCTTTCTTT.

Many counts were recorded for this clonotype. The V gene is TRBV19, the J gene TRBJ1-1; no reliable D call. Per germline, CDR1 LNHDA and CDR2 SQIVND (reference sequence). The CDR3 covers 14 residues. Trimming stripped 7 bases from V and 0 bases from J, with 12 bases between. The DNA of the CDR3 is TGTGCCAGTAAACGTTTAGGCGTGAACACTGAAGCTTTCTTT. The encoded protein is CASKRLGVNTEAFF.

This clonotype has more than one count but fewer than ten. This rearrangement joins TRBV11-3 to TRBJ2-2, with 10 nucleotides matching TRBD2. In germline, CDR1 is SGHNT, CDR2 YENEEA. CDR3 length equals 15 residues. The V and J ends lost 3 bases and 4 bases, in that order; junction bases with no gene match: 2. CDR3 protein: CASSFLAGATGELFF. The DNA for the CDR3 is TGTGCCAGCAGCTTTCTAGCGGGAGCCACCGGGGAGCTGTTTTTT.

This clonotype was observed many times. The rearrangement uses TRBV7-9 and TRBJ1-1, with D tentatively TRBD1 (6 bases). Trimming stripped 4 bases from V and 4 bases from J, with 13 bases between. The CDR3 contains 14 residues. Germline V gene lookup returns CDR1 SEHNR and CDR2 FQNEAQ (reference sequence). The DNA for the CDR3 is TGTGCCAGCAGCTCGGGGACATCTGCCACTGAAGCTTTCTTT. It codes for CASSSGTSATEAFF.

This clonotype has a handful of counts. This chain connects TRBV7-2 to TRBJ2-5; D is undetermined. Germline V gene lookup returns CDR1 SGHTA and CDR2 FQGNSA. The V end lost 2 bases, the J end lost 0 bases, and 10 bases lay between the germline ends. There are 15 residues in the CDR3. The CDR3 loop reads CASSLFSPDQETQYF. The CDR3 nucleotides read TGTGCCAGCAGCTTATTTTCCCCCGACCAAGAGACCCAGTACTTC. Full variable domain (missing parts from reference TRBV7-2 and TRBJ2-5): GAGVSQSPSNKVTEKGKDVELRCDPISGHTALYWYRQSLGQGLEFLIYFQGNSAPDKSGLPSDRFSAERTGGSVSTLTIQRTQQEDSAVYLCASSLFSPDQETQYFGPGTRLLVL.

This clonotype occurred many times. The chain links TRBV7-3 to TRBJ1-1; D unresolved. Trimming shortened V by 5 bases and J by 4 bases, and 11 bases separated the two germline ends. The CDR3 loop spans 13 amino acids. The V gene's germline CDR1 is SGHTA and CDR2 FQGTGA. CDR3 DNA sequence: TGTGCCAGCAGCGTAGGGTATGGCACTGAAGCTTTCTTT. Protein product: CASSVGYGTEAFF.